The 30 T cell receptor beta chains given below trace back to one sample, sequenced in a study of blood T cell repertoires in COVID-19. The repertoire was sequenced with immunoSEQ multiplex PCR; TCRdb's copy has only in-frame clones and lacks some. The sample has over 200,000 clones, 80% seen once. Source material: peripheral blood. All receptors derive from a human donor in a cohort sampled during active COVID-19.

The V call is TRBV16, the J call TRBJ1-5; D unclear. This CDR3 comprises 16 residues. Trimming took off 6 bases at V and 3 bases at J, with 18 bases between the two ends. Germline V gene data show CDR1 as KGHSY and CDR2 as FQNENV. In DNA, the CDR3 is TGTGCCAGCAGTGATAGCTGGTCCGACCTCAATCAGCCCCAGCATTTT. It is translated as CASSDSWSDLNQPQHF.

The CDR3 here is CASSLARQGPHEQYF. CDR3 DNA: TGTGCCAGCAGCTTAGCACGGCAGGGCCCCCACGAGCAGTACTTC. The J gene is TRBJ2-7, the V gene TRBV7-8; D perhaps matches TRBD1 (5 bases). Per the germline V gene, CDR1 is SGHVS and CDR2 is FQNEAQ. This CDR3 is built from 15 residues. V was pared by 0 bases and J by 5 bases, with 14 bases between.

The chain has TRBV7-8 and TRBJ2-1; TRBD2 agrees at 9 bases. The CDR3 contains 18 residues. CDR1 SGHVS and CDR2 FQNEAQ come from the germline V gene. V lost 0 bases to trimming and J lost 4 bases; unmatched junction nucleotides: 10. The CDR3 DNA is TGTGCCAGCAGCTTAGCAGCGGGAGGCCATTCCCTTTACAATGAGCAGTTCTTC. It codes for CASSLAAGGHSLYNEQFF.

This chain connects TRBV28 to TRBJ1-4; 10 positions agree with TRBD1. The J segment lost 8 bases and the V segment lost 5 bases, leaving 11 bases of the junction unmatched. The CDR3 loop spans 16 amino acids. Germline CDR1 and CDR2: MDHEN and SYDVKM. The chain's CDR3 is CASSPTRQGAPEKLFF. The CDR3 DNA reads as TGTGCCAGCAGTCCAACCCGACAGGGGGCGCCGGAAAAACTGTTTTTT.

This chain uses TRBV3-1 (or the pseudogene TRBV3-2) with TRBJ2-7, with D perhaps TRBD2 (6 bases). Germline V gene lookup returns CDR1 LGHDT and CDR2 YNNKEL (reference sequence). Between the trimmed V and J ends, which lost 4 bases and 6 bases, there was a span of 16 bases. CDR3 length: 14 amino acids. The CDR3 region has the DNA TGTGCCAGCAGCCCGGTCGGAGGGGTTGGCGAGCAGTACTTC. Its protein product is CASSPVGGVGEQYF.

The CDR3 coding sequence is TGTGCCAGCAGCTTAGTGGGGGGACCCCAAGAGACCCAGTACTTC. It translates to CASSLVGGPQETQYF. The chain employs TRBV11-1 and TRBJ2-5, with TRBD2 as a possible D gene (6 bases). This CDR3 is 15 amino acids long. V was pared by 1 base and J by 1 base, with 10 bases between. The germline V gene encodes CDR1 SGHAT and CDR2 FQDESV (reference sequence). Drawing the rest from reference TRBV11-1 and TRBJ2-5, the complete variable domain is EAEVAQSPRYKITEKSQAVAFWCDPISGHATLYWYRQILGQGPELLVQFQDESVVDDSQLPKDRFSAERLKGVDSTLKIQPAELGDSAMYLCASSLVGGPQETQYFGPGTRLLVL.

The DNA of the CDR3 is TGTGCCAGCACCAACGACGGGGGGTACGAGCAGTACTTC. It translates to CASTNDGGYEQYF. The chain uses TRBV12-3 or TRBV12-4 and TRBJ2-7, with 7 bases lining up with TRBD2. V shed 7 bases, J shed 4 bases, and the junction held 7 bases outside the gene matches. The CDR3 sequence is 13 residues long.

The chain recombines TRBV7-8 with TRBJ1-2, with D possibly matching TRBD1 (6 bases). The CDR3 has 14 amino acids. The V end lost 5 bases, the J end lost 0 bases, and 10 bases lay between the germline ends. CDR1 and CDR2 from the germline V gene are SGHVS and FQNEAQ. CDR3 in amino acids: CASSPGTTNYGYTF. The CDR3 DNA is TGTGCCAGCAGCCCTGGGACAACTAACTATGGCTACACCTTC.

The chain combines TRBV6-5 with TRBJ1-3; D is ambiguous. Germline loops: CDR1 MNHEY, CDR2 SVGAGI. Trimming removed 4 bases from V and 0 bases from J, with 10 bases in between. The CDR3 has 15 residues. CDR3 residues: CASSSPATSGNTIYF. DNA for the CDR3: TGTGCCAGCAGTTCACCAGCGACCTCTGGAAACACCATATATTTT.

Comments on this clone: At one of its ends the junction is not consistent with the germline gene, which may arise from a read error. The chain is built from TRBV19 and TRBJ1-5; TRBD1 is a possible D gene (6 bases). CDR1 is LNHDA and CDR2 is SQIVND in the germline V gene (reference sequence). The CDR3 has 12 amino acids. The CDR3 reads CGSGGGKQPQHF. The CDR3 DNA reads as TGTGGATCGGGGGGGGGCAAACAGCCCCAGCATTTT.

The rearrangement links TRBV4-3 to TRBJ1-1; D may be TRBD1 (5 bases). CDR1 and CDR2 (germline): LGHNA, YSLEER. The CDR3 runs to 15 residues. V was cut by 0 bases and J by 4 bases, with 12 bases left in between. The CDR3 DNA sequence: TGCGCCAGCAGCCAAGATATAGGGGTTTTCACTGAAGCTTTCTTT. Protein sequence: CASSQDIGVFTEAFF.

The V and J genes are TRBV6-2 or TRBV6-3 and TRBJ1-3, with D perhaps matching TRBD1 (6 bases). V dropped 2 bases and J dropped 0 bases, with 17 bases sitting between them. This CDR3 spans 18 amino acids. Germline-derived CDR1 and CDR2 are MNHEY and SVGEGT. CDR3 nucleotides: TGTGCCAGCAGTTACGTTTGGGACAAGGCGATCTCTGGAAACACCATATATTTT. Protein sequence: CASSYVWDKAISGNTIYF.

Written as DNA, the CDR3 is TGTGCCAGCCGCCGTCGGGGGGCAGGTGAGCAGTTCTTC. It codes for CASRRRGAGEQFF. The chain joins TRBV7-8 to TRBJ2-1; D might be TRBD2 (7 bases). The ends were cut back, 8 bases at V and 9 bases at J, with 17 bases in the middle. The CDR3 length is 13 residues. CDR1 SGHVS and CDR2 FQNEAQ come from the germline V gene.

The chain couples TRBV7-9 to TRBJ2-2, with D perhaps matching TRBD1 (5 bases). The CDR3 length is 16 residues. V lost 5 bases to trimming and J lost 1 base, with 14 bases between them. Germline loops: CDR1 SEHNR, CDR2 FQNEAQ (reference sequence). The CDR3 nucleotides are TGTGCCAGCAGCGCCCATACAGGTGAGAACACCGGGGAGCTGTTTTTT. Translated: CASSAHTGENTGELFF.

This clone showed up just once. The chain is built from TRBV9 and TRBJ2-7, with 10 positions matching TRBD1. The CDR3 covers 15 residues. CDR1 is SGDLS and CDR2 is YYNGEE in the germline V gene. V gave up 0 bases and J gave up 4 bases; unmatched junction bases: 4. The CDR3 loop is CASSVDGQGEYEQYF. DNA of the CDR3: TGTGCCAGCAGCGTAGATGGACAGGGGGAATACGAGCAGTACTTC.

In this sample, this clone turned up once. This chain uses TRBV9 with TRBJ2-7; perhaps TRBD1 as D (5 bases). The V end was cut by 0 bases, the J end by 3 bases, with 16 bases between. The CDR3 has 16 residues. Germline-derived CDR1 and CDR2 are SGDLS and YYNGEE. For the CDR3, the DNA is TGTGCCAGCAGCGTAGAAGGGGCCCCGGCCCTCTACGAGCAGTACTTC. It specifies CASSVEGAPALYEQYF.

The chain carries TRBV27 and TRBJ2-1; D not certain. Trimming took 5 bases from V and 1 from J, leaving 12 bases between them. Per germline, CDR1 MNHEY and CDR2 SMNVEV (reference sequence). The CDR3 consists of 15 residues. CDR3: CASSGTSASYNEQFF. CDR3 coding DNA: TGTGCCAGCAGTGGAACCAGCGCGTCCTACAATGAGCAGTTCTTC.

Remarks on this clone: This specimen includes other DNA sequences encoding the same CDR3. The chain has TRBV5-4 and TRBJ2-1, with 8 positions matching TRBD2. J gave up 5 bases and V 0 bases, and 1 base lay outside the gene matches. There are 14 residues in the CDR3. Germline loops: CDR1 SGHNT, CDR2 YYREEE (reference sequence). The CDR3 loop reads CASSLERGNNEQFF. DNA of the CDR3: TGTGCCAGCAGCTTGGAGCGGGGGAACAATGAGCAGTTCTTC.

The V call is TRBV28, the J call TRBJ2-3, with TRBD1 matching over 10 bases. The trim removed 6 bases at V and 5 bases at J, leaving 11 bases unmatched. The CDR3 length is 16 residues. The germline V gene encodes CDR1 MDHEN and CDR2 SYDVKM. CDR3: CASRPLDRGLGDTQYF. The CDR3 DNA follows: TGTGCCAGCAGACCTCTCGACAGGGGGCTTGGAGATACGCAGTATTTT.

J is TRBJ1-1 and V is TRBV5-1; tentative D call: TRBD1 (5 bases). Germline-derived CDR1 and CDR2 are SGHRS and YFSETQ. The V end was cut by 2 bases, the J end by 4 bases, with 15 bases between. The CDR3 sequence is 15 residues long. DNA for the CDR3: TGCGCCAGCAGCTTAGGGCGCTCCGGGGGCACTGAAGCTTTCTTT. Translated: CASSLGRSGGTEAFF.

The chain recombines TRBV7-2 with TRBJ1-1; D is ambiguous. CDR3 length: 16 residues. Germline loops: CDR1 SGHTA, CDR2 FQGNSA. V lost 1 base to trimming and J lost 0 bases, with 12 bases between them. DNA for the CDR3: TGTGCCAGCAGCTTAGTTGGCGCTAGAGTGAACACTGAAGCTTTCTTT. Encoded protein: CASSLVGARVNTEAFF.

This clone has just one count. The CDR3: CASSQASGALNYEQYF. CDR3 coding DNA: TGCGCCAGCAGCCAAGCCTCGGGAGCCCTCAACTACGAGCAGTACTTC. The chain employs TRBV4-1 and TRBJ2-7; possibly TRBD2 for D (6 bases). CDR1 and CDR2 (germline): MGHRA, YSYEKL. V gave up 1 base and J gave up 3 bases, with 16 bases separating them. This CDR3 is 16 amino acids long.

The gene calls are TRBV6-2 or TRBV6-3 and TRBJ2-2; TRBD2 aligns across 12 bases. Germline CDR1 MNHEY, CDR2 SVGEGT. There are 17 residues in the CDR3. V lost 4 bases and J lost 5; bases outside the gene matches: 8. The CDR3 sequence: CASSSPRLAGDTGELFF. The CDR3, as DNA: TGTGCCAGCAGTTCCCCCCGACTAGCGGGAGATACCGGGGAGCTGTTTTTT.

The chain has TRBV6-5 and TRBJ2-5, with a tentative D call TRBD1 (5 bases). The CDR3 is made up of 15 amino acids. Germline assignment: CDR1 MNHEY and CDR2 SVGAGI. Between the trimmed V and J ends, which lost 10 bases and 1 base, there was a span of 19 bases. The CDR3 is CATSWAGRGQETQYF. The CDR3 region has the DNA TGTGCCACCTCATGGGCAGGAAGGGGCCAAGAGACCCAGTACTTC.

CDR3 coding DNA: TGTGCCAGCAGCCCCGGGACTTACTACGAGCAGTACTTC. Translation gives CASSPGTYYEQYF. The J gene is TRBJ2-7, the V gene TRBV7-8, with TRBD2 as a possible D gene (6 bases). The CDR3 covers 13 residues. Germline V CDR1 and CDR2: SGHVS, FQNEAQ. Trimming removed 5 bases at V and 3 bases at J, with 11 bases between.

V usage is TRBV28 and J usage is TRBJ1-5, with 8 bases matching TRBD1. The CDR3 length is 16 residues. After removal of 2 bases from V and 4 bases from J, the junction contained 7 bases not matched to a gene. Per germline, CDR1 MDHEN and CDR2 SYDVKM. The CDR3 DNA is TGTGCCAGCAGTTTACGCCAGGGGGCGCGGAATCAGCCCCAGCATTTT. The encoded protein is CASSLRQGARNQPQHF.

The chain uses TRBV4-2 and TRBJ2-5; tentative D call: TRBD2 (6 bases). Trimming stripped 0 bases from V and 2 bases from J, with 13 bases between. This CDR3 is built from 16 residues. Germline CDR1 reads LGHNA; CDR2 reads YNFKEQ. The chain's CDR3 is CASSQDLVRGQETQYF. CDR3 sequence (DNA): TGTGCCAGCAGCCAAGATCTAGTGCGGGGACAAGAGACCCAGTACTTC.

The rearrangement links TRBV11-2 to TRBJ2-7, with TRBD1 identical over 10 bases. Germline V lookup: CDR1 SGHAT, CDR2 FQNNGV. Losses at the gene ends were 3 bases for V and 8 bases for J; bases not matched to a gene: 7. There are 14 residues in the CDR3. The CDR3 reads CASSLDRGFSKQYF. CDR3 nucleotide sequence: TGTGCCAGCAGCTTGGACAGGGGGTTTAGTAAGCAGTACTTC.

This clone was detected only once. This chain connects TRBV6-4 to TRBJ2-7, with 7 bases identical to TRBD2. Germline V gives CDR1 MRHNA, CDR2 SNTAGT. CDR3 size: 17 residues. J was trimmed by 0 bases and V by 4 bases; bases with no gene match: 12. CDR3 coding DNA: TGTGCCAGCAGTGGGGGAGGGCAGGGCGGTTGCTCCTACGAGCAGTACTTC. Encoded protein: CASSGGGQGGCSYEQYF.

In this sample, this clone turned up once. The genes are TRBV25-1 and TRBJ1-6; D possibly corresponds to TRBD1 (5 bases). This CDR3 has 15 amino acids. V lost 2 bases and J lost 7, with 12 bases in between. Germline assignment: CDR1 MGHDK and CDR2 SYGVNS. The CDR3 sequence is CASSEPDRPNSPLHF. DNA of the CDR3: TGTGCCAGCAGTGAACCCGACAGACCCAATTCACCCCTCCACTTT.